A single sample gave rise to the 4 T cell receptor beta chains below, sequenced in a study of blood T cell repertoires in COVID-19. TCRdb keeps only in-frame clones here, not all; method: immunoSEQ multiplex PCR. The sample includes under 300,000 clones, 75% to 90% of them seen just once. The material sequenced was peripheral blood. The receptors shown here come from a woman between 40 and 50 years old who had recovered from COVID-19.

The V call is TRBV19, the J call TRBJ2-1, with a weak D call TRBD2 (5 bases). Trimming shortened V by 3 bases and J by 7 bases, and 7 bases separated the two germline ends. This CDR3 is built from 12 residues. CDR1 LNHDA and CDR2 SQIVND come from the germline V gene (reference sequence). CDR3 amino acids: CASSIGKNEQFF. DNA for the CDR3: TGTGCCAGTAGTATCGGGAAGAATGAGCAGTTCTTC.

The chain recombines TRBV11-2 with TRBJ1-2, with D unresolved. Per germline, CDR1 SGHAT and CDR2 FQNNGV. The CDR3 consists of 12 residues. V gave up 4 bases and J gave up 4 bases, with 7 bases separating them. CDR3 coding DNA: TGTGCCAGCAGCTCCGAGTCCTATGGCTACACCTTC. Its translation: CASSSESYGYTF.

The chain recombines TRBV18 with TRBJ1-2, with TRBD1 identical over 8 bases. J was trimmed by 4 bases and V by 6 bases; bases with no gene match: 10. The CDR3 loop spans 15 amino acids. Germline V CDR1 and CDR2: KGHSH, LQKENI. CDR3 sequence reads: CASSLGQGESYGYTF. The DNA of the CDR3 is TGTGCCAGCTCCCTAGGACAGGGTGAATCCTATGGCTACACCTTC. Filled out from reference TRBV18 and TRBJ1-2, the complete variable domain reads NAGVMQNPRHLVRRRGQEARLRCSPMKGHSHVYWYRQLPEEGLKFMVYLQKENIIDESGMPKERFSAEFPKEGPSILRIQQVVRGDSAAYFCASSLGQGESYGYTFGSGTRLTVV.

The chain is built from TRBV5-8 and TRBJ2-4; D perhaps matches TRBD1 (7 bases). The CDR3 is 13 residues long. Germline CDR1 and CDR2: SGHTS and YDEGEE. V lost 2 bases and J 8 bases, leaving 11 bases between the germline ends. The CDR3 DNA reads TGTGCCAGCAGCTTCACAGGGGAGGACATTCAGTACTTC. This gives the protein CASSFTGEDIQYF.